Listed here are 26 T cell receptor beta chains from one sample, sequenced in a study of T cells in localized non-small cell lung cancer. Clones were sequenced by immunoSEQ multiplex PCR, and TCRdb holds only the in-frame ones, with some missing. The sample holds about 16,000 clones; roughly 91% are singletons and the top ten take more than 3%. The material sequenced was peripheral blood, taken before any cancer treatment. The origin of the receptors is an older male donor with stage II squamous cell lung carcinoma.

This sequence joins TRBV7-9 and TRBJ1-1; no clear D gene. CDR1 is SEHNR, CDR2 FQNEAQ, per germline (reference sequence). Trimming left V 4 bases short and J 0 bases short, with 12 bases between. There are 15 residues in the CDR3. This chain's CDR3 is CASSWGGIMNTEAFF. The CDR3 DNA sequence: TGTGCCAGCAGCTGGGGAGGAATCATGAACACTGAAGCTTTCTTT.

J is TRBJ2-7 and V is TRBV27; tentatively, D is TRBD1 or TRBD2 (6 bases each). Trimming took 2 bases from V and 13 from J, leaving 18 bases between them. This CDR3 spans 13 amino acids. Per germline, CDR1 MNHEY and CDR2 SMNVEV (reference sequence). The CDR3 is CASSLRGGGLLYF. The CDR3 DNA sequence: TGTGCCAGCAGTTTACGGGGTGGGGGGCTCCTCTACTTC.

The genes are TRBV2 and TRBJ2-7; the D gene is possibly TRBD1 (6 bases). Germline lookup yields CDR1 SNHLY and CDR2 FYNNEI. The CDR3 is 14 residues long. Trimming shortened V by 7 bases and J by 0 bases, and 13 bases separated the two germline ends. In DNA form, the CDR3 reads TGTGCCAGCAAGAAACAGGGTGACTCCTACGAGCAGTACTTC. Translation gives CASKKQGDSYEQYF.

The gene calls are TRBV6-1 and TRBJ2-7; possibly TRBD2 for D (5 bases). Germline CDR1 and CDR2: MNHNS and SASEGT. The germline V and J ends were trimmed by 10 bases and 3 bases, with 19 bases remaining between them. The CDR3 contains 14 residues. CDR3 sequence (DNA): TGTGCCATCTCGCCAGCGGCAATAGGCTACGAGCAGTACTTC. Protein sequence: CAISPAAIGYEQYF.

J is TRBJ2-3 and V is TRBV7-6; 10 nucleotides line up with TRBD2. This CDR3 contains 16 residues. V gave up 1 base and J gave up 8 bases; unmatched junction bases: 9. Germline CDR1 SGHVS, CDR2 FNYEAQ. Written as DNA, the CDR3 is TGTGCCAGCAGCTTAGGGGGGTCTAGCGGGAGCGTTACGCAGTATTTT. As protein: CASSLGGSSGSVTQYF.

The rearrangement links TRBV7-3 to TRBJ2-2; 7 bases are a match to TRBD1. The J segment lost 4 bases and the V segment lost 0 bases, leaving 5 bases of the junction unmatched. Germline V gene lookup returns CDR1 SGHTA and CDR2 FQGTGA. CDR3 size: 16 residues. The CDR3 bases are TGTGCCAGCAGCTTAACTCCGGCAGGGGGCACCGGGGAGCTGTTTTTT. Protein: CASSLTPAGGTGELFF.

The chain uses TRBV6-1 and TRBJ1-3; no reliable D call. The CDR3 consists of 12 residues. Germline V gives CDR1 MNHNS, CDR2 SASEGT. The CDR3 protein is CVLEAPGNTIYF. CDR3 DNA sequence: TGTGTCCTTGAGGCGCCTGGAAACACCATATATTTT.

The chain has TRBV13 and TRBJ2-1, with TRBD2 matching over 8 bases. This CDR3 contains 15 residues. Germline trimming cut 6 bases from V and 0 bases from J; bases unmatched to any gene: 4. Germline V gene lookup returns CDR1 PRHDT and CDR2 FYEKMQ (reference sequence). The CDR3 coding sequence is TGTGCCAGCAGGCCCGGGACTAGCTCCTACAATGAGCAGTTCTTC. It specifies CASRPGTSSYNEQFF.

This chain joins TRBV23-1 and TRBJ1-5; possibly TRBD1 for D (5 bases). TRBV23-1 is sorted into the ORF group, with uncertain function. V dropped 11 bases and J dropped 4 bases, with 21 bases sitting between them. CDR3 length equals 15 residues. CDR3 residues: CAGERSRELNQPQHF. CDR3 nucleotides: TGCGCCGGGGAGAGAAGCAGGGAATTGAATCAGCCCCAGCATTTT.

The chain employs TRBV5-4 and TRBJ2-1; TRBD2 agrees at 9 bases. The CDR3 sequence is 15 residues long. Germline V CDR1 and CDR2: SGHNT, YYREEE (reference sequence). V lost 3 bases and J lost 4; bases outside the gene matches: 5. CDR3 in amino acids: CASSSLAGAYNEQFF. In DNA, the CDR3 is TGTGCCAGCAGCTCCTTAGCGGGAGCGTACAATGAGCAGTTCTTC.

The CDR3 nucleotides read TGTGCCAGTAGCTGGACTAGCGGGAAAGTTAAAGACCAAGAGACCCAGTACTTC. This encodes CASSWTSGKVKDQETQYF. The rearrangement joins TRBV2 to TRBJ2-5; TRBD2 aligns across 12 bases. Per germline, CDR1 SNHLY and CDR2 FYNNEI. V dropped 9 bases and J dropped 0; count of bases not matched to a gene: 14. The CDR3 consists of 18 residues.

J is TRBJ2-7 and V is TRBV6-1; 9 bases align to TRBD1. Looked up from germline, CDR1 is MNHNS and CDR2 is SASEGT. The CDR3 covers 14 residues. Trimming at V came to 8 bases and at J to 4 bases, leaving 9 bases not matched to a gene. CDR3 coding DNA: TGTGCCAGCCCGGACCGGGACAGGGAGTACGAGCAGTACTTC. This translates into CASPDRDREYEQYF.

This chain joins TRBV9 and TRBJ2-5; 7 bases match TRBD2. With V trimmed by 4 bases and J by 4 bases, 10 bases remained unmatched. Per the germline V gene, CDR1 is SGDLS and CDR2 is YYNGEE. The CDR3 is 15 residues long. The CDR3 region is CASSPSGGFGETQYF. In DNA form, the CDR3 reads TGTGCCAGCAGCCCTTCGGGGGGATTCGGAGAGACCCAGTACTTC.

The V gene is TRBV7-9, the J gene TRBJ2-5, with 15 nucleotides matching TRBD2. The trim removed 5 bases at V and 7 bases at J, leaving 8 bases unmatched. Germline V CDR1 and CDR2: SEHNR, FQNEAQ (reference sequence). The length of the CDR3 is 16 residues. The CDR3 region has the DNA TGTGCCAGCAGCAGGGGACTAGCGGGAGGAATGGGGACCCAGTACTTC. Protein: CASSRGLAGGMGTQYF.

The chain is built from TRBV2 and TRBJ1-5; 8 bases fit TRBD1. Germline V gene lookup returns CDR1 SNHLY and CDR2 FYNNEI. The length of the CDR3 is 14 residues. J gave up 6 bases and V 6 bases, and 7 bases lay outside the gene matches. CDR3 bases: TGTGCCAGCAGGGGACAGGCTGGGATTCAGCCCCAGCATTTT. Its protein product is CASRGQAGIQPQHF.

J is TRBJ1-3 and V is TRBV18; D may be TRBD1 (6 bases). In germline, CDR1 is KGHSH, CDR2 LQKENI. CDR3 length: 16 amino acids. The germline V and J ends were trimmed by 2 bases and 0 bases, with 11 bases remaining between them. This chain's CDR3 is CASSPSGQISGNTIYF. CDR3 sequence (DNA): TGTGCCAGCTCACCATCCGGACAGATCTCTGGAAACACCATATATTTT.

The count of this clone is one. The chain carries TRBV6-5 and TRBJ2-7; a possible D gene is TRBD1 (6 bases). From germline, CDR1 is MNHEY and CDR2 SVGAGI. CDR3 length: 15 residues. Trimming left V 2 bases short and J 2 bases short, with 13 bases between. CDR3 loop: CASSYTTGLPYEQYF. CDR3 coding DNA: TGTGCCAGCAGTTACACTACAGGGCTGCCCTACGAGCAGTACTTC.

V and J are TRBV5-1 and TRBJ1-3; no definite D call. Germline CDR1 reads SGHRS; CDR2 reads YFSETQ. The CDR3 is 18 residues long. Deletions cut 0 bases from V and 0 bases from J, with 16 bases between. The DNA of the CDR3 is TGCGCCAGCAGCTTGGCCGAAGGCCTGACGAGCTCTGGAAACACCATATATTTT. As protein: CASSLAEGLTSSGNTIYF.

This sequence joins TRBV25-1 and TRBJ1-2, with 9 positions matching TRBD1. CDR1 and CDR2 from the germline V gene are MGHDK and SYGVNS. V trimming: 4 bases; J trimming: 7 bases; junction bases outside the gene matches: 7. CDR3 length equals 14 residues. This chain's CDR3 is CASSGGTGLAGYTF. The DNA for the CDR3 is TGTGCCAGCAGTGGGGGGACAGGGCTCGCTGGCTACACCTTC.

V gene TRBV4-2 combines with J gene TRBJ2-3; D remains unclear. The CDR3 runs 19 residues. Trimming stripped 4 bases from V and 0 bases from J, with 23 bases between. Germline values: CDR1 LGHNA, CDR2 YNFKEQ. CDR3 region: CASSRNSIIGTTSTDTQYF. CDR3 nucleotides: TGTGCCAGCAGCCGTAATAGCATTATCGGAACTACCAGCACAGATACGCAGTATTTT.

V usage is TRBV5-4 and J usage is TRBJ2-5; TRBD2 matches at 8 bases. The germline V gene has CDR1 SGHNT and CDR2 YYREEE (reference sequence). The CDR3 sequence is 14 residues long. V dropped 1 base and J dropped 5; count of bases not matched to a gene: 4. This CDR3 is CASSLRAGDETQYF. The CDR3 region has the DNA TGTGCCAGCAGCTTGAGAGCGGGAGACGAGACCCAGTACTTC.

The chain uses TRBV19 and TRBJ2-5; D is ambiguous. The CDR3 totals 13 residues. The germline V gene encodes CDR1 LNHDA and CDR2 SQIVND (reference sequence). The V end was cut by 4 bases, the J end by 0 bases, with 6 bases between. The CDR3 DNA sequence: TGTGCCAGTAGTAGAAACTACCAAGAGACCCAGTACTTC. It encodes CASSRNYQETQYF. The complete variable domain, with remaining parts taken from reference TRBV19 and TRBJ2-5, reads DGGITQSPKYLFRKEGQNVTLSCEQNLNHDAMYWYRQDPGQGLRLIYYSQIVNDFQKGDIAEGYSVSREKKESFPLTVTSAQKNPTAFYLCASSRNYQETQYFGPGTRLLVL.

The chain joins TRBV7-2 to TRBJ1-5; 7 bases fit TRBD1. This CDR3 spans 13 amino acids. J was trimmed by 2 bases and V by 5 bases; bases with no gene match: 0. CDR1 SGHTA and CDR2 FQGNSA come from the germline V gene. CDR3 DNA: TGTGCCAGCAGCGGACAGGGCAATCAGCCCCAGCATTTT. Amino acid sequence: CASSGQGNQPQHF.

CDR3 DNA sequence: TGTGCCAGCAGCTTCCAGCGTAGCAAGATCTACGAGCAGTACTTC. The encoded protein is CASSFQRSKIYEQYF. The gene calls are TRBV7-9 and TRBJ2-7, with D uncertain. The ends were cut back, 3 bases at V and 3 bases at J, with 15 bases in the middle. The CDR3 contains 15 residues. Germline V gene lookup returns CDR1 SEHNR and CDR2 FQNEAQ (reference sequence).

This clone came up a few times. The chain recombines TRBV7-7 with TRBJ1-5; D gene ambiguous. The CDR3 has 15 amino acids. Trimming pared 4 bases from V and 6 bases from J, leaving 16 bases between. Germline CDR1 SSHAT, CDR2 FNYEAQ (reference sequence). The CDR3 loop reads CASSSGRREGQPQHF. As DNA, the CDR3 is TGTGCCAGCAGCTCGGGTAGGCGAGAAGGTCAGCCCCAGCATTTT.

V and J are TRBV5-1 and TRBJ2-2, with unresolved D. The CDR3 runs to 15 residues. Trimming removed 1 base from V and 8 bases from J, with 15 bases in between. Germline V lookup: CDR1 SGHRS, CDR2 YFSETQ. The CDR3 loop reads CASSLNTKGTGELFF. As DNA, the CDR3 is TGCGCCAGCAGCTTGAATACTAAGGGAACGGGGGAGCTGTTTTTT.